A selection of T cell receptor beta chains follows, all from one sample in a study of T cells in Graves' hyperthyroidism and ophthalmopathy. TCRdb ran MiXCR on the multiplex PCR reads and lists one entry per CDR3 protein. The repertoire has 350,000 to 450,000 distinct CDR3 sequences, 17% of them found once; the top ten carry around a third. Sequenced material: blood. These receptors came from a woman in her 30s with Graves' hyperthyroidism that later progressed to Graves' ophthalmopathy. CDR3s include the opening cysteine and the closing phenylalanine or tryptophan. A D gene is named only where the DNA matches it firmly. Where a row states a size, it is once, few, many or the class of an expanded clone; other rows omit it.

d_gene,v_gene,abundance,j_gene,CDR3aa,CDR3nt
-,TRBV27,many,TRBJ2-5,CASSPIGWAQETQYF,TGTGCCAGCAGTCCCATCGGATGGGCCCAAGAGACCCAGTACTTC
-,TRBV6-1,-,TRBJ1-3,CAFHSLGTQQDSGNTIYF,TGTGCCTTTCACAGTCTAGGGACCCAACAAGACTCTGGAAACACCATATATTTT
-,TRBV7-8,few,TRBJ2-1,CASSLISLGGDEQFF,TGTGCCAGCAGCTTAATCTCCCTGGGCGGGGATGAGCAGTTCTTC
-,TRBV11-2,many,TRBJ2-1,CASSLEGGVPYNEQFF,TGTGCCAGCAGCTTAGAAGGGGGGGTTCCCTACAATGAGCAGTTCTTC
TRBD1,TRBV2,many,TRBJ2-7,CASRQTGGPYEQYF,TGTGCCAGCAGGCAAACAGGGGGTCCCTACGAGCAGTACTTC
-,TRBV12-3/TRBV12-4,-,TRBJ2-5,CASSYRQQRWRTLKQETQYF,TGTGCCAGCAGTTATCGTCAGCAGAGGTGGAGGACACTTAAGCAAGAGACCCAGTACTTC
-,TRBV4-1,-,TRBJ2-6,CASSQDAGRGANVLTF,TGCGCCAGCAGCCAAGATGCGGGACGCGGGGCCAACGTCCTGACTTTC
TRBD1,TRBV10-2,-,TRBJ1-6,CASRGTGRESPLHF,TGCGCCAGCAGAGGGACAGGGCGAGAGTCACCCCTCCACTTT
-,TRBV28,-,TRBJ2-3,CASSRGGRTDTQYF,TGTGCCAGCAGTCGTGGGGGGCGCACAGATACGCAGTATTTT
-,TRBV30,-,TRBJ2-5,CAWQFGTQETQYF,TGTGCCTGGCAGTTCGGGACTCAAGAGACCCAGTACTTC
-,TRBV9,many,TRBJ1-2,CASSVMVSGQGYTF,TGTGCCAGCAGCGTAATGGTCTCAGGACAAGGCTACACCTTC
TRBD1,TRBV2,many,TRBJ2-3,CASGEFGRGLTDTQYF,TGTGCCAGCGGGGAGTTTGGCAGGGGGTTAACAGATACGCAGTATTTT
-,TRBV7-9,-,TRBJ1-4,CASNGANEKLFF,TGTGCCAGCAATGGTGCTAACGAAAAACTGTTTTTT
TRBD2,TRBV6-1,-,TRBJ2-1,CASGYSSGGGYNEQFF,TGTGCCAGCGGGTATTCTAGCGGGGGGGGGTACAATGAGCAGTTCTTC
TRBD1,TRBV2,many,TRBJ2-7,CASSNRDRVPYEQYF,TGTGCCAGCAGTAACCGGGACAGAGTTCCCTACGAGCAGTACTTC
TRBD2,TRBV28,-,TRBJ2-3,CASSPTSGSSLGTDTQYF,TGTGCCAGCAGTCCGACTAGCGGGAGTTCCCTGGGCACAGATACGCAGTATTTT
-,TRBV27,many,TRBJ2-3,CASSLRLKSTDTQYF,TGTGCCAGCAGTTTACGACTAAAAAGCACAGATACGCAGTATTTT
TRBD1,TRBV27,-,TRBJ2-7,CASRDRAVYEQYF,TGTGCCAGCAGGGACAGGGCGGTCTACGAGCAGTACTTC
-,TRBV4-1,few,TRBJ2-3,CASSQEGAGTDTQYF,TGCGCCAGCAGCCAAGAGGGAGCAGGTACAGATACGCAGTATTTT
-,TRBV4-1,-,TRBJ1-2,CASSQLKTTVNYGYTF,TGCGCCAGCAGCCAACTTAAAACGACAGTAAACTATGGCTACACCTTC
TRBD1,TRBV20-1,-,TRBJ2-5,CSATPGQGGGETQYF,TGCAGTGCTACCCCGGGACAGGGGGGCGGAGAGACCCAGTACTTC
-,TRBV2,many,TRBJ1-2,CASRRITNYGYTF,TGTGCCAGCAGAAGAATTACTAACTATGGCTACACCTTC
TRBD2,TRBV2,many,TRBJ2-1,CASSERASGGREQFF,TGTGCCAGCAGTGAGAGGGCTAGCGGGGGTAGAGAGCAGTTCTTC
-,TRBV15,many,TRBJ2-1,CATSRVGTSEQFF,TGTGCCACCAGCAGAGTTGGGACTTCAGAGCAGTTCTTC
TRBD2,TRBV5-1,-,TRBJ2-5,CASSLGRGDQETQYF,TGCGCCAGCAGCTTGGGACGGGGGGACCAAGAGACCCAGTACTTC
-,TRBV4-1,many,TRBJ1-1,CASSLSPGLGAEAFF,TGCGCCAGCAGCCTTTCCCCCGGGCTCGGTGCTGAAGCTTTCTTT
-,TRBV6-2/TRBV6-3,few,TRBJ2-5,CASSPANYVQSRATQYF,TGTGCCAGCAGCCCCGCAAACTATGTACAATCCCGCGCGACCCAGTACTTC
-,TRBV25-1,-,TRBJ2-1,CASSDPGGESDEQFF,TGTGCCAGCAGTGATCCCGGGGGCGAATCGGATGAGCAGTTCTTC
-,TRBV7-9,few,TRBJ2-1,CMITWTGRHRLDEQFF,TGTATGATTACGTGGACCGGGAGACACCGCTTAGATGAGCAGTTCTTC
-,TRBV6-2/TRBV6-3,few,TRBJ2-3,CASKAWGTDTQYF,TGTGCCAGCAAAGCCTGGGGTACAGATACGCAGTATTTT
-,TRBV7-2,few,TRBJ2-1,CASSFFGSTNEQFF,TGTGCCAGCAGCTTTTTCGGTAGTACCAATGAGCAGTTCTTC
-,TRBV6-1,few,TRBJ1-3,CASRLTGSSGNTIYF,TGTGCCAGCAGGCTGACTGGGAGCTCTGGAAACACCATATATTTT
TRBD2,TRBV20-1,many,TRBJ2-7,CSARGTSGRAYEQYF,TGCAGTGCCCGAGGGACTAGCGGGAGGGCGTACGAGCAGTACTTC
TRBD2,TRBV20-1,-,TRBJ2-3,CSARLAGVTDTQYF,TGCAGTGCCCGACTAGCGGGAGTCACAGATACGCAGTATTTT
TRBD1,TRBV6-1,-,TRBJ1-6,CASSSGRDRLSPLHF,TGTGCCAGCAGCTCCGGCCGGGACAGACTTTCACCCCTCCACTTT
TRBD2,TRBV9,many,TRBJ2-5,CASSVAAGGETQYF,TGTGCCAGCAGCGTAGCAGCGGGAGGAGAGACCCAGTACTTC
-,TRBV2,many,TRBJ2-5,CASTGDQETQYF,TGTGCCAGCACAGGAGACCAAGAGACCCAGTACTTC
-,TRBV20-1,many,TRBJ1-4,CSARDLGEKLFF,TGCAGTGCTAGAGATCTAGGTGAAAAACTGTTTTTT
-,TRBV6-1,many,TRBJ1-5,CASSLGTRLEPQHF,TGTGCCAGCAGCCTGGGCACGCGGCTTGAGCCCCAGCATTTT
TRBD1,TRBV18,-,TRBJ2-1,CASSPPQQGNRDNEQFF,TGTGCCAGCTCACCACCCCAACAGGGGAATAGGGACAATGAGCAGTTCTTC
TRBD2,TRBV27,many,TRBJ2-1,CAILSGGEQFF,TGTGCCATCCTAAGCGGGGGTGAGCAGTTCTTC
-,TRBV7-8,many,TRBJ1-5,CASSLGRYGDGQPQHF,TGTGCCAGCAGCTTAGGGCGTTACGGGGACGGCCAGCCCCAGCATTTT
TRBD1,TRBV19,-,TRBJ2-1,CASKGWARTGYNEQFF,TGTGCCAGTAAGGGTTGGGCTCGGACAGGCTACAATGAGCAGTTCTTC
-,TRBV7-9,-,TRBJ1-1,CASSLFRTVNTEAFF,TGTGCCAGCAGCTTATTTCGGACAGTGAACACTGAAGCTTTCTTT
-,TRBV5-6,many,TRBJ1-5,CASSLLVQGNQPQHF,TGTGCCAGCAGCTTGTTAGTCCAGGGCAATCAGCCCCAGCATTTT
-,TRBV20-1,-,TRBJ1-2,CSARDPGGITNYGYTF,TGCAGTGCTAGAGATCCGGGCGGTATCACTAACTATGGCTACACCTTC
-,TRBV28,many,TRBJ1-1,CASRPLRGGNTEAFF,TGTGCCAGCAGACCGCTAAGAGGGGGGAACACTGAAGCTTTCTTT
-,TRBV6-1,many,TRBJ2-1,CASREYNEQFF,TGTGCCAGCAGGGAATACAATGAGCAGTTCTTC